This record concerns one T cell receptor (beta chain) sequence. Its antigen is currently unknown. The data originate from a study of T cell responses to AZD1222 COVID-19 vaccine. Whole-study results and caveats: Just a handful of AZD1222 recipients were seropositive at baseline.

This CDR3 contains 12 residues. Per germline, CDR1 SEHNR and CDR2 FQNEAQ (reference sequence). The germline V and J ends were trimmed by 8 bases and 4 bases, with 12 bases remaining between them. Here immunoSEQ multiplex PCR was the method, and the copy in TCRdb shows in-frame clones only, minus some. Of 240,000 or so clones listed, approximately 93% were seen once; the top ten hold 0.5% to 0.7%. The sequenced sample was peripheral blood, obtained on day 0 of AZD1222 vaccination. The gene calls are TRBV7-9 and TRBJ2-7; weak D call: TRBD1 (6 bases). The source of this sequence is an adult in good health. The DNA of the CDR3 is TGTGCCAGCCGGGGACACCAATACGAGCAGTACTTC. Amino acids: CASRGHQYEQYF.